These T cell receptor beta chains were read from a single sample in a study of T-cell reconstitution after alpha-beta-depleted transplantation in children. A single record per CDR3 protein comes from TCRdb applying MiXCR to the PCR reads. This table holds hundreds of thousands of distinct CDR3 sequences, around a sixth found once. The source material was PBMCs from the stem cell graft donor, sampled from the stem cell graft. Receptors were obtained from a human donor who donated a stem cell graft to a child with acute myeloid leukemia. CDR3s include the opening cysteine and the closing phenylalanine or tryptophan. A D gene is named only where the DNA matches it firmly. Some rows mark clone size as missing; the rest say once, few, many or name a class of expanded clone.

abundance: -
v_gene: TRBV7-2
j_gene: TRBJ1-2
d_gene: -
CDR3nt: TGTGCCAGCAGCTTATCCGGAGAGGGCTACACCTTC
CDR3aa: CASSLSGEGYTF

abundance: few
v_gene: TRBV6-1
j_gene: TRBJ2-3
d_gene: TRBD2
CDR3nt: TGTGCCAGCAGTGCAAACCGTCTACCTAGCGGGGGGTCAGATACGCAGTATTTT
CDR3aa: CASSANRLPSGGSDTQYF

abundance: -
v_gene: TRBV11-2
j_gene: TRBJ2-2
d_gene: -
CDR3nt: TGTGCCAGCAGCTTAGATTCAGGTCGCCTTTTCAACACCGGGGAGCTGTTTTTT
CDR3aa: CASSLDSGRLFNTGELFF

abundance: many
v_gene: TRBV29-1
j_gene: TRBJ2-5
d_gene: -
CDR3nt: TGCAGCGTTGGGGGGACGGTGGAGACCCAGTACTTC
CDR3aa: CSVGGTVETQYF

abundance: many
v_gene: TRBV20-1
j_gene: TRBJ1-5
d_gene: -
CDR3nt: TGCAGTGCTAGAGATGCCAAGGGTAGCAATCAGCCCCAGCATTTT
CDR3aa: CSARDAKGSNQPQHF

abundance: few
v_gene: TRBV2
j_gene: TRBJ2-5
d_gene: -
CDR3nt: TGTGCCAGCAGTGGCCGGATACGGGGGCAAGAGACCCAGTACTTC
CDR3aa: CASSGRIRGQETQYF

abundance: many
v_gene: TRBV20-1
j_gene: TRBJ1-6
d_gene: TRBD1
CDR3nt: TGCAGTGCTAGACCGTCAACAGGGGGCTCCTATAATTCACCCCTCCACTTT
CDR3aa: CSARPSTGGSYNSPLHF

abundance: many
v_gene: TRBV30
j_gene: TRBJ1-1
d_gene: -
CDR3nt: TGTGCCTGGAGCGGAACCGGGAGAAGCATTCCGAACATGAACACTGAAGCTTTCTTT
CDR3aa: CAWSGTGRSIPNMNTEAFF

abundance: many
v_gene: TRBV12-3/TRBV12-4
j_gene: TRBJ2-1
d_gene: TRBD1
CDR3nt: TGTGCCAGCAGTTTAAGCAGGGGGAGTGAGCAGTTCTTC
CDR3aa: CASSLSRGSEQFF

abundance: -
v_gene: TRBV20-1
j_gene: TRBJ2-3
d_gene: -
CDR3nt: TGCAGTGCCCCGAGGGGAACGGGGACGGGGGATACGCAGTATTTT
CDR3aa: CSAPRGTGTGDTQYF

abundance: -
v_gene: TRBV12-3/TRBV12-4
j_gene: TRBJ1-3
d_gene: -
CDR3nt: TGTGCCAGCAGTTCCGGGCGTAGAGGGGGAGGAGGAAACACCATATATTTT
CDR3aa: CASSSGRRGGGGNTIYF

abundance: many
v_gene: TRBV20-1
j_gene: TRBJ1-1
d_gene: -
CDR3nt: TGCAGTGCTGAGACCAGGGATATCACTGAAGCTTTCTTT
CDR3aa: CSAETRDITEAFF

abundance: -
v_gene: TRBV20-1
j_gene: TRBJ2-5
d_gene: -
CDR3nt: TGCAGTGCTGGCCCCCGGGAGACCCAGTACTTC
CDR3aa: CSAGPRETQYF

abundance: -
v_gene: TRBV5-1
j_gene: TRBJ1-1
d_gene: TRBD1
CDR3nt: TGCGCCAGCAGCTTGGCGGGACAGTCCACTGAAGCTTTCTTT
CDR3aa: CASSLAGQSTEAFF

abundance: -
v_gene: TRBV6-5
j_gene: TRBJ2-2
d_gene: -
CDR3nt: TGTGCCAGCAGTTACTCGGGAGAGACCGGGGAGCTGTTTTTT
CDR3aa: CASSYSGETGELFF

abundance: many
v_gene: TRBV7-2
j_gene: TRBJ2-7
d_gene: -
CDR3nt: TGTGCCAGCAGCTTAATCGCCCAGTCTCGCGAGCAGTACTTC
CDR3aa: CASSLIAQSREQYF

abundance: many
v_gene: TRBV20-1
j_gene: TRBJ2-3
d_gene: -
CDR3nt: TGCAGTGCTAGAGATATATGGGGCACAGATACGCAGTATTTT
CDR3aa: CSARDIWGTDTQYF

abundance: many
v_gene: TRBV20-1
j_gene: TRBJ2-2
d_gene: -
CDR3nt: TGCAGTGCCCGCGCCAGACCGGAGACCGGGGAGCTGTTTTTT
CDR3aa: CSARARPETGELFF

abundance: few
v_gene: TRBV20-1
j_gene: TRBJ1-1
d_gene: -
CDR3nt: TGCAGTGCCGCTGGGGACATGAACACTGAAGCTTTCTTT
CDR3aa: CSAAGDMNTEAFF

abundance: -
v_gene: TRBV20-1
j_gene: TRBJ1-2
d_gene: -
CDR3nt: TGCTGCGCTAGAGAACGAGGGCGGCCGAGGGGAGGCTACACCTTC
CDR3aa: CCARERGRPRGGYTF

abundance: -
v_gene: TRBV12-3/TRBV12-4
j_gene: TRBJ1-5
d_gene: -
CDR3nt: TGTGCCAGCAGGTCAGGGGTGTCCGGGCCCCAGCATTTT
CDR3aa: CASRSGVSGPQHF

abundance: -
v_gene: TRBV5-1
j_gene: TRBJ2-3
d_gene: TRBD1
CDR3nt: TGCGCCAGCAGCCCAGCCCGCGACAGGGGCGGCACAGATACGCAGTATTTT
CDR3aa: CASSPARDRGGTDTQYF

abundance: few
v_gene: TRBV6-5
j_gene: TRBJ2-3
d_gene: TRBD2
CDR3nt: TGTGCCAGCAGTTACAGGCTAGCGGGGGAAGCAGATACGCAGTATTTT
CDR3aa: CASSYRLAGEADTQYF

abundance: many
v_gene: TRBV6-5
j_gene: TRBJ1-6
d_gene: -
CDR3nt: TGTGCCAGCAGTTACTCCCGAACCTTTAGTGGCTCACCCCTCCACTTT
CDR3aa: CASSYSRTFSGSPLHF

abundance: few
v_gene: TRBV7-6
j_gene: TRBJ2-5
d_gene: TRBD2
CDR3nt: TGTGCCAGCAGTAGCGGGACTAGCGGGGGGGCAAAGGAGACCCAGTACTTC
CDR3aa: CASSSGTSGGAKETQYF

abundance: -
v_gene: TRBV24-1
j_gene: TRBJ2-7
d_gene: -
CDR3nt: TGTGCCACCAGTGATGCTGGCGCAGAGGAGTCCTACGAGCAGTACTTC
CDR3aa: CATSDAGAEESYEQYF

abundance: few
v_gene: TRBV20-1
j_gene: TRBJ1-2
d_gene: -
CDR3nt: TGCAGTGCTAGGAGTCTTTATGGCTACACCTTC
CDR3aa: CSARSLYGYTF

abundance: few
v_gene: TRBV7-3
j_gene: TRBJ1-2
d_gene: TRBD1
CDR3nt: TGTGCCAGCAGCCCAGGGGGCGGTGATGGCTACACCTTC
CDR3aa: CASSPGGGDGYTF

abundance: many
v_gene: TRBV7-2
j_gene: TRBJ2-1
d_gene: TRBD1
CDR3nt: TGTGCCAGCAGCACCGGACAGGGATCGAATGAGCAGTTCTTC
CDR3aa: CASSTGQGSNEQFF

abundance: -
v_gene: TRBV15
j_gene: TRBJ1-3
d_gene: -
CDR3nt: TGTGCCACCAGCAGAGATATGGGGTCTGGAAACACCATATATTTT
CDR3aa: CATSRDMGSGNTIYF

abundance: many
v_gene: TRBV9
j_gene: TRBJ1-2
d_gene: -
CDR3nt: TGTGCCAGCAGCGTAGCGGACAGCTATGGCTACACCTTC
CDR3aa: CASSVADSYGYTF

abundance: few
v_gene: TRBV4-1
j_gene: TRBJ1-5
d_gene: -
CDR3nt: TGCGCCAGCAGCCAAGCAACGGGGCGGGGGCGGAGGGGCAATCAGCCCCAGCATTTT
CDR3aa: CASSQATGRGRRGNQPQHF

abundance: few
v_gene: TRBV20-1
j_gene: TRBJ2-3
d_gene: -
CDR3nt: TGCAGTGCTAGAGAGGAAGTAGGGGCGCGGAGCACAGATACGCAGTATTTT
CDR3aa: CSAREEVGARSTDTQYF

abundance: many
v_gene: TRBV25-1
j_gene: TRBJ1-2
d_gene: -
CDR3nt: TGTGCCAGCAGTGAGGGAGGTTTGGGCGGCTACACCTTC
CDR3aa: CASSEGGLGGYTF

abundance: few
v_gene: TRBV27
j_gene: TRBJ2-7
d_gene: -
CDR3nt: TGTGCCAGCAGTCCAGGGGTGGCGGTTTACGAGCAGTACTTC
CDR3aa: CASSPGVAVYEQYF

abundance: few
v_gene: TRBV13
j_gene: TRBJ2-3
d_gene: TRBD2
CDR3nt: TGTGCCAGCAGCCCTTGGACTAGCGGGGGGCTCACAGATACGCAGTATTTT
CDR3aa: CASSPWTSGGLTDTQYF

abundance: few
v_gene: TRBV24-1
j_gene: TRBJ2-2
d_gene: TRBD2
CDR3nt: TGTGCCACCAGTGATGCGAGACTAGCGGTGAATGCCGGGGAGCTGTTTTTT
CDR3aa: CATSDARLAVNAGELFF

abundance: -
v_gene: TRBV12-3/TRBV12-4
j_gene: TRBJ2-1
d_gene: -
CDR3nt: TGTGCTGGGGGGTCCGGTGTGAATGAGCAGTTCTTC
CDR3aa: CAGGSGVNEQFF

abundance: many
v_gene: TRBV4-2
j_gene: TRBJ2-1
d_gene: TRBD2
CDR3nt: TGTGCCAGCTCCCAAGGGGCGGGGGGCTTTGGGAATGAGCAGTTCTTC
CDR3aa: CASSQGAGGFGNEQFF

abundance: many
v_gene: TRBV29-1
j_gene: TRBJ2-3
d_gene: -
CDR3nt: TGCAGCTCAGGGCGCACAGATACGCAGTATTTT
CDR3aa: CSSGRTDTQYF

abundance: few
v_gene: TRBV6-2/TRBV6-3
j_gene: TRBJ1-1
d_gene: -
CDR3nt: TGTGCCAGCAGTTACGAGGGCGAGGGCACTGAAGCTTTCTTT
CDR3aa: CASSYEGEGTEAFF

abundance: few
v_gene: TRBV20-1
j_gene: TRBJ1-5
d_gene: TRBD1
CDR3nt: TGCAGTGCAACACAAACGACAGGGGGTAATCAGCCCCAGCATTTT
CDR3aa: CSATQTTGGNQPQHF

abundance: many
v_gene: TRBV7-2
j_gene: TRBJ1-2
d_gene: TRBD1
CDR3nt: TGTGCCAGCAGCTCATCAGGGGGCGCGGACTATGGCTACACCTTC
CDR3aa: CASSSSGGADYGYTF

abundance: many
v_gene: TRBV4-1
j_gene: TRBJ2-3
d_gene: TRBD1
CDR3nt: TGTGCCAGCAGTCCGGGACAGGGCTCAGATACGCAGTATTTT
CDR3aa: CASSPGQGSDTQYF

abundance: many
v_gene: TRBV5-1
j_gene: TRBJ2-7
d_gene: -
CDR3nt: TGCGCCAGCAGCTTGACAGGGTTCTACGAGCAGTACTTC
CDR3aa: CASSLTGFYEQYF

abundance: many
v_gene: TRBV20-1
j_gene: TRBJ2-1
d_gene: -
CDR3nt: TGCAGTGCTAGACTTTCTCGGCCGGGTACGTACAATGAGCAGTTCTTC
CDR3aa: CSARLSRPGTYNEQFF

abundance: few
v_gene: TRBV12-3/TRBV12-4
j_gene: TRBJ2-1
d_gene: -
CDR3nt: TGTGCCAGCAGTCTAAACACCAACAATGAGCAGTTCTTC
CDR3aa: CASSLNTNNEQFF

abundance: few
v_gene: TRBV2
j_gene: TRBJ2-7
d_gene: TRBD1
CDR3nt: TGTGCCAGCAGAGACAGGGTCGGCTACGAGCAGTACTTC
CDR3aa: CASRDRVGYEQYF

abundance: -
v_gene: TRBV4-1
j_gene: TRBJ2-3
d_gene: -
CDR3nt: TGCGCCAGCAGCCAAGATAGTACCACAGATACGCAGTATTTT
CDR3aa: CASSQDSTTDTQYF

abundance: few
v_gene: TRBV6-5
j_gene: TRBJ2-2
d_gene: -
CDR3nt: TGTGCCAGCAGTTACCCATCGGGGACCGGGGAGCTGTTTTTT
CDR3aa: CASSYPSGTGELFF

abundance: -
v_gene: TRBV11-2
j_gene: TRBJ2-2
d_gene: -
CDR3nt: TGTGCCAGCAGCCCTCTGAAGGGCGGGATAACTGGGGAGCTGTTTTTT
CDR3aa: CASSPLKGGITGELFF

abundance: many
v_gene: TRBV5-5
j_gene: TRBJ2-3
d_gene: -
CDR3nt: TGTGCCAGCAGCTTGGGAAGTTGGGACTCGCGTTCCCCAGATACGCAGTATTTT
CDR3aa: CASSLGSWDSRSPDTQYF

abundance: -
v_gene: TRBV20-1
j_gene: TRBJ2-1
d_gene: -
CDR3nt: TGCAGTGCCCAGCGCGGGTATAGACAACCCTACAATGAGCAGTTCTTC
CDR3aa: CSAQRGYRQPYNEQFF

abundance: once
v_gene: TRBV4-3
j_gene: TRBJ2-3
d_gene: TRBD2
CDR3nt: TGCGCCAGCAGCCCCCGGGGAGCGGGGGTCACAGATACGCAGTATTTT
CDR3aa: CASSPRGAGVTDTQYF

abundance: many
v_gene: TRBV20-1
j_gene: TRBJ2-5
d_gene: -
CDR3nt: TGCAGTGCTAGAGCCTCCGCGGACATTGTGGAGACCCAGTACTTC
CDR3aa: CSARASADIVETQYF

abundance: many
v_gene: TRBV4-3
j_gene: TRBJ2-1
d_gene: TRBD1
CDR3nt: TGCGCCAGCAGCCGGACAGGGGAGGCCAATGAGCAGTTCTTC
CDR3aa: CASSRTGEANEQFF

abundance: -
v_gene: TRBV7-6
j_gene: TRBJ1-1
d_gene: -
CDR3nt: TGTGCCAGCAGCTTAGGAGGGTGGGCGAACACTGAAGCTTTCTTT
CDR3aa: CASSLGGWANTEAFF

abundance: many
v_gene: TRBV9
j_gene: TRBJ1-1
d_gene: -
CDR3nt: TGTGCCAGCAGCGTAGAGGACGGGGGCGCTGAAGCTTTCTTT
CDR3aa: CASSVEDGGAEAFF

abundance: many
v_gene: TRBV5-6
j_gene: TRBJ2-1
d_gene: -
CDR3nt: TGTGCCAGCAGCTTAGGGTTCCCGGGTGAGCAGTTCTTC
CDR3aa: CASSLGFPGEQFF

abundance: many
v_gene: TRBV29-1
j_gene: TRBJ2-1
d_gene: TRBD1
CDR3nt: TGCAGCGCTGAAGAGACAGGGGAGAATGAGCAGTTCTTC
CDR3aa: CSAEETGENEQFF